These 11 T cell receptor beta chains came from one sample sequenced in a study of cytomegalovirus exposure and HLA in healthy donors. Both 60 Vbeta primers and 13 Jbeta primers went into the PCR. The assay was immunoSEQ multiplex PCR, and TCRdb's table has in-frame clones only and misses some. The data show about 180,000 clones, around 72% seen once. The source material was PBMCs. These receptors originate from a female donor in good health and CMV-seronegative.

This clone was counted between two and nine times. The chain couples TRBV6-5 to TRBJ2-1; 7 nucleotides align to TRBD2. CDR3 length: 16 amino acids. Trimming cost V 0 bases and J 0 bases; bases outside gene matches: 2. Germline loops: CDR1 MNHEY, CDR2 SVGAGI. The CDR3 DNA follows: TGTGCCAGCAGTTACTCGCCGGGAGGCTCCTACAATGAGCAGTTCTTC. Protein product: CASSYSPGGSYNEQFF.

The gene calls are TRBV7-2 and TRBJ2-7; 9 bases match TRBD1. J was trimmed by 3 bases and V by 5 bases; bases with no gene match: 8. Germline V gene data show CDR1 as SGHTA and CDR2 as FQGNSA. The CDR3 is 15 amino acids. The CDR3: CASSPGTGKGYEQYF. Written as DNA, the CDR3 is TGTGCCAGCAGCCCCGGGACAGGGAAGGGCTACGAGCAGTACTTC.

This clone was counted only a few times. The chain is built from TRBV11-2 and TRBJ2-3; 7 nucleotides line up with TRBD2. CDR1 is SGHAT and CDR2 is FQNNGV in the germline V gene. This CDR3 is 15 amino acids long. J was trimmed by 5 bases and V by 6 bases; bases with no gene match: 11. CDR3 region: CASRTWGGVEDTQYF. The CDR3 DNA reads TGTGCCAGCAGGACTTGGGGGGGGGTTGAAGATACGCAGTATTTT.

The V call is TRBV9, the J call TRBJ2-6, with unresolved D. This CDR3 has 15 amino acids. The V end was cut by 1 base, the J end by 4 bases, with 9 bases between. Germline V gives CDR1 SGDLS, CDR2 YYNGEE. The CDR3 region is CASSVLSRGANVLTF. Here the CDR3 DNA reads TGTGCCAGCAGCGTACTATCGAGGGGGGCCAACGTCCTGACTTTC.

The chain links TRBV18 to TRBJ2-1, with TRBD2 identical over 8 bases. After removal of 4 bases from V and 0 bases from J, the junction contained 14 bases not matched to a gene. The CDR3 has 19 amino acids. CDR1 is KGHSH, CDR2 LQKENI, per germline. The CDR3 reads CASSLLSTSGPSSYNEQFF. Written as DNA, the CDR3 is TGTGCCAGCTCACTCCTCTCCACTAGCGGTCCTAGCTCCTACAATGAGCAGTTCTTC.

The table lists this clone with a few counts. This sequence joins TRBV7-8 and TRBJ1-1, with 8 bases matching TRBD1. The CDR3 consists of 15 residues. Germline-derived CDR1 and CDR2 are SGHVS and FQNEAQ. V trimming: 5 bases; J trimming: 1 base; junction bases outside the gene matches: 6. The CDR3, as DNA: TGTGCCAGCAGCCCCCGGACAGGGCCGAACACTGAAGCTTTCTTT. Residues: CASSPRTGPNTEAFF. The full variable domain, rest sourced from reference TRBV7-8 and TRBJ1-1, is GAGVSQSPRYKVAKRGQDVALRCDPISGHVSLFWYQQALGQGPEFLTYFQNEAQLDKSGLPSDRFFAERPEGSVSTLKIQRTQQEDSAVYLCASSPRTGPNTEAFFGQGTRLTVV.

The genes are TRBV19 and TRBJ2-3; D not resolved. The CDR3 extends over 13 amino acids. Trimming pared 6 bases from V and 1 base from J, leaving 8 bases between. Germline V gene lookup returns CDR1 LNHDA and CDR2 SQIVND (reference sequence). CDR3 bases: TGTGCCAGTAGCTTACTCGGCACAGATACGCAGTATTTT. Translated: CASSLLGTDTQYF.

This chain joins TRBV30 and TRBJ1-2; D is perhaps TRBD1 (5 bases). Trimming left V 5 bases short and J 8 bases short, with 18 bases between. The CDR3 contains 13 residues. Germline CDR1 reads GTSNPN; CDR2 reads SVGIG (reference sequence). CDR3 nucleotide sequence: TGTGCCTGGGGTCCCCGGGGGGGACGAGGCTACACCTTC. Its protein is CAWGPRGGRGYTF.

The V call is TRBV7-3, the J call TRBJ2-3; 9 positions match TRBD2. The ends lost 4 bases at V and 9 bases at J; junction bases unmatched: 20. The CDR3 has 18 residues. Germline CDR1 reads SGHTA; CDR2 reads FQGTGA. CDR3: CASSSSSGGPLFHITQYF. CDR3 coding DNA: TGTGCCAGCAGCTCCTCCAGCGGGGGGCCTCTCTTCCACATCACGCAGTATTTT.

CDR3 in DNA: TGTGCCAGCAGCTCCTACCCAGGCCACCCCCAAGAGACCCAGTACTTC. Its translation is CASSSYPGHPQETQYF. The rearrangement joins TRBV7-3 to TRBJ2-5; no firm D call. This CDR3 has 16 amino acids. Germline assignment: CDR1 SGHTA and CDR2 FQGTGA. Between the trimmed V and J ends, which lost 4 bases and 1 base, there was a span of 16 bases.

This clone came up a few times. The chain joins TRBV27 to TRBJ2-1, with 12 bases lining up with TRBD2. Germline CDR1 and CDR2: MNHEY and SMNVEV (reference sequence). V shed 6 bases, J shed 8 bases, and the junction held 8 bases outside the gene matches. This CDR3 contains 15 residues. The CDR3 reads CASSSLAGGPDEQFF. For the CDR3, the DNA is TGTGCCAGCAGCTCACTAGCGGGAGGCCCGGATGAGCAGTTCTTC.